This T cell receptor beta chain was recorded in a study of vaccination effects on CD4 cells after COVID-19. The protocol was immunoSEQ multiplex PCR, while the TCRdb copy is restricted to in-frame clones and leaves out a portion. The sample has some 10,000 clones; under 80% are singletons. At the end of roughly 9 days of culture, CD4+ T cells were isolated. Of the BNT162b2 and mRNA-1273 vaccines, participants received two doses of one or the other. This CDR3 contains 15 residues. Germline trimming cut 0 bases from V and 5 bases from J; bases unmatched to any gene: 5. Germline CDR1 is SGHRS and CDR2 is YFSETQ. A word on this clone: Its antigen is undetermined.

The material was CD4+ T cells from PBMCs cultured without peptide, obtained after COVID-19 vaccination. This clonotype was sampled from a human donor who received a COVID-19 vaccine. The V gene is TRBV5-1, the J gene TRBJ2-5; 9 bases fit TRBD2. The CDR3 sequence is CASSLGGSGGETQYF. The CDR3, as DNA: TGCGCCAGCAGCTTGGGCGGCAGCGGGGGGGAGACCCAGTACTTC.